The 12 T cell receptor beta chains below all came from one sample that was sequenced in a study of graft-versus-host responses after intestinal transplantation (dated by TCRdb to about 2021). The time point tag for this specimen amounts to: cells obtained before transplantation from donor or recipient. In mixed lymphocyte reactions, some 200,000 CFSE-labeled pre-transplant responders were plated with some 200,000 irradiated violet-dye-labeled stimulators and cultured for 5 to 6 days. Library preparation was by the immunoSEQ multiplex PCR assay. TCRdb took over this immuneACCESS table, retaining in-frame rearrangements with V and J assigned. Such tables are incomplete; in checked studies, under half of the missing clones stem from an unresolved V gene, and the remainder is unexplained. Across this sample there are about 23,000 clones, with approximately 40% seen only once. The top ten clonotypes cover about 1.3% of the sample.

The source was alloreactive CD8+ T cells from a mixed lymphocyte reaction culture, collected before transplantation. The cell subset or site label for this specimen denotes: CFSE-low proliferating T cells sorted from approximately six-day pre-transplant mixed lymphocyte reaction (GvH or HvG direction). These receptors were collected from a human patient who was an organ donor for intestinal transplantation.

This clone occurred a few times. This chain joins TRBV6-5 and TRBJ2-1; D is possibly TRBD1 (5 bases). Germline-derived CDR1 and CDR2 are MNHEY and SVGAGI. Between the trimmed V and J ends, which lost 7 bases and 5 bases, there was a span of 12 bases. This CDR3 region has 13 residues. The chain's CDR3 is CASTGNKDNEQFF. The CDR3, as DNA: TGTGCCAGCACAGGGAACAAAGACAATGAGCAGTTCTTC.

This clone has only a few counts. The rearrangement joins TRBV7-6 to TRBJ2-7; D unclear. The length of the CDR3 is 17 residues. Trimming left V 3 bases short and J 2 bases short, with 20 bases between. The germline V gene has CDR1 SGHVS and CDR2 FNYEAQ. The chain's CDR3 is CASSFPLVLSPPYEQYF. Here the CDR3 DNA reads TGTGCCAGCAGCTTCCCCCTGGTCCTTTCCCCTCCCTACGAGCAGTACTTC.

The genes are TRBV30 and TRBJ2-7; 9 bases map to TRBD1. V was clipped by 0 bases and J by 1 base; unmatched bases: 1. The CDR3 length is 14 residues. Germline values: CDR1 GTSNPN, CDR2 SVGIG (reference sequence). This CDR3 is CAWSVGTGSYEQYF. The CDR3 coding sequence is TGTGCCTGGAGTGTAGGGACAGGGTCCTACGAGCAGTACTTC.

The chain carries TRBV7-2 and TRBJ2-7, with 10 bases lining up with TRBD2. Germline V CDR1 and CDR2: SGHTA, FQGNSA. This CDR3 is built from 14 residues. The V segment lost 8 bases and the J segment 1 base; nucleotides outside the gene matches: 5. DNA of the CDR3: TGTGCCAGCCGCCCGGGACTAGCGTCCTACGAGCAGTACTTC. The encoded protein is CASRPGLASYEQYF.

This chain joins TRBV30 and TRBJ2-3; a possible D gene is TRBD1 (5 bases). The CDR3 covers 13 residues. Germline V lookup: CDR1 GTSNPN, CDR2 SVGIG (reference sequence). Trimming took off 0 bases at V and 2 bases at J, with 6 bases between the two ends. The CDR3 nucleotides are TGTGCCTGGAGTGTACAGGTCACAGATACGCAGTATTTT. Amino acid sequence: CAWSVQVTDTQYF.

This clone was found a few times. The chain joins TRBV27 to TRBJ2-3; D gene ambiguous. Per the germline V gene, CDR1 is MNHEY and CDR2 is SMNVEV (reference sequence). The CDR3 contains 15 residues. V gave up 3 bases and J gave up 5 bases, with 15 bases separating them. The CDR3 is CASSFSVQGRDTQYF. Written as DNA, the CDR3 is TGTGCCAGCAGTTTTTCCGTGCAAGGACGAGATACGCAGTATTTT.

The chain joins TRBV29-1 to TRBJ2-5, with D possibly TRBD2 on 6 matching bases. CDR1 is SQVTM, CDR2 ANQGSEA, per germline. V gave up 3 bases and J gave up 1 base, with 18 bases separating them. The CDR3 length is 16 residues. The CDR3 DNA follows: TGCAGCGTTGACGGGGTGGGGCTAGCGCCCCAAGAGACCCAGTACTTC. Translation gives CSVDGVGLAPQETQYF. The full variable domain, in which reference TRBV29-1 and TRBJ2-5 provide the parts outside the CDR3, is SAVISQKPSRDICQRGTSLTIQCQVDSQVTMMFWYRQQPGQSLTLIATANQGSEATYESGFVIDKFPISRPNLTFSTLTVSNMSPEDSSIYLCSVDGVGLAPQETQYFGPGTRLLVL.

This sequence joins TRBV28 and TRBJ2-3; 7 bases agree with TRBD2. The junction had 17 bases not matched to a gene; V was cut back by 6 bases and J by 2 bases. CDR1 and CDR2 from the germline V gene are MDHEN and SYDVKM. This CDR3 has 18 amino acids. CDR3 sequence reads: CASRLHPSGMGHTDTQYF. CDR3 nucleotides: TGTGCCAGCAGGCTACACCCGAGCGGGATGGGTCACACAGATACGCAGTATTTT.

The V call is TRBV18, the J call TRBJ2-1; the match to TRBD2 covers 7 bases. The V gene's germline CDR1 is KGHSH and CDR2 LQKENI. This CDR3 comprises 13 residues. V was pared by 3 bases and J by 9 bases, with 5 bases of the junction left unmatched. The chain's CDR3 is CASSPRTRSEQFF. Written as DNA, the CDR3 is TGTGCCAGCTCACCTAGGACTAGGTCTGAGCAGTTCTTC.

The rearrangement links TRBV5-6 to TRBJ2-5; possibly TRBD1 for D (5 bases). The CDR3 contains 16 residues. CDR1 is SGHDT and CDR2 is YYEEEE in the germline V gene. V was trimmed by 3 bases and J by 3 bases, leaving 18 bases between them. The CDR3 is CASSSYRQTRKETQYF. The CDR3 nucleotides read TGTGCCAGCAGCTCATACCGACAGACCAGAAAAGAGACCCAGTACTTC. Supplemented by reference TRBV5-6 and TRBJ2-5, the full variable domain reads DAGVTQSPTHLIKTRGQQVTLRCSPKSGHDTVSWYQQALGQGPQFIFQYYEEEERQRGNFPDRFSGHQFPNYSSELNVNALLLGDSALYLCASSSYRQTRKETQYFGPGTRLLVL.

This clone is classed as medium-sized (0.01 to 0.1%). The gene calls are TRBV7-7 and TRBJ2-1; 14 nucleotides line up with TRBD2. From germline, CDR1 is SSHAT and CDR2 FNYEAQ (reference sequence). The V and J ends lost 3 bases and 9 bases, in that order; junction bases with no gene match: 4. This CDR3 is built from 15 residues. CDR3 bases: TGTGCCAGCAGCTTGGGGACTAGCGGGAGCTTTGAGCAGTTCTTC. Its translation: CASSLGTSGSFEQFF.

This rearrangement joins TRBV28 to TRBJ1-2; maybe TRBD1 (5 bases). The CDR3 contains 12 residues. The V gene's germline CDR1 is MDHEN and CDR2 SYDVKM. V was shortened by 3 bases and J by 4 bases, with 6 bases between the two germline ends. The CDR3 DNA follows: TGTGCCAGCAGTTTCGGGGGCTATGGCTACACCTTC. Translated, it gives CASSFGGYGYTF.